The clone carrying this TCR beta chain was seen only a few times. This specimen comes from a study of T-cell reconstitution after alpha-beta-depleted transplantation in children. Trimming pared 6 bases from V and 4 bases from J, leaving 24 bases between. The CDR3 extends over 17 amino acids. Germline-derived CDR1 and CDR2 are SEHNR and FQNEAQ (reference sequence). Library preparation (for TCRbeta) was performed with unique molecular identifiers. From the PCR reads, TCRdb called clonotypes with MiXCR, one entry per CDR3 protein. Of fewer than 550,000 distinct CDR3 sequences listed, roughly 10% are singletons.

This sequence joins TRBV7-9 and TRBJ2-5; perhaps TRBD1 as D (5 bases). This specimen consisted of PBMCs, mostly from graft donor cells, obtained 180 days after TCRalphabeta/CD19-depleted stem cell transplant. The sequence came from a female patient aged 2 to 10 who had a stem cell transplant for aplastic anemia, so the T cells may come from the graft donor. CDR3 DNA: TGTGCCAGCAGTGACACTTCTGCCCAGGGCCTGGCAGAGACCCAGTACTTC. This sequence encodes CASSDTSAQGLAETQYF.